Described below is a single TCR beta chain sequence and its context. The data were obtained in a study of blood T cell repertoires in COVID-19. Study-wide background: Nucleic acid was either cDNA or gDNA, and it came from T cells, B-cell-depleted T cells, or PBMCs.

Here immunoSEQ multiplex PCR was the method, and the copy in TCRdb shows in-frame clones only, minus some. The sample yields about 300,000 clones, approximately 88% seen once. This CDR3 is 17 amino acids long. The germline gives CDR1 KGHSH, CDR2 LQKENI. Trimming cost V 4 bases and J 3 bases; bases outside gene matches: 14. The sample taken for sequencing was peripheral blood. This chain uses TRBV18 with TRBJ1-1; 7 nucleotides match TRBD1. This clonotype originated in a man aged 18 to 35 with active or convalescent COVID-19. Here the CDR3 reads CASSLSPGVQGYTEAFF. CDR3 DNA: TGTGCCAGCTCACTATCTCCAGGGGTACAGGGGTACACTGAAGCTTTCTTT.